Following are 21 T cell receptor beta chains from one sample sequenced in a study of T cell responses to AZD1222 COVID-19 vaccine. The protocol was immunoSEQ multiplex PCR, while the TCRdb copy is restricted to in-frame clones and leaves out a portion. The table has about 100,000 clones, roughly 90% seen once. The starting material was peripheral blood, obtained on day 0 of AZD1222 vaccination. The origin of the receptors is an adult in good health.

This clone showed up just a few times. The V gene is TRBV3-1 (or the pseudogene TRBV3-2), the J gene TRBJ2-1, with no clear D. Germline values: CDR1 LGHDT, CDR2 YNNKEL (reference sequence). The V and J ends lost 3 bases and 6 bases respectively, with 9 bases between them. The CDR3 length is 13 residues. The CDR3 is CASSHLNSNEQFF. The DNA of the CDR3 is TGTGCCAGCAGCCATCTAAACAGCAATGAGCAGTTCTTC.

The gene calls are TRBV20-1 and TRBJ2-7; tentatively, D is TRBD1 (5 bases). Germline V gives CDR1 DFQATT, CDR2 SNEGSKA (reference sequence). V lost 3 bases, J lost 5 bases, and 8 bases lay in between. The CDR3 runs 11 residues. The CDR3 is CSASQGNEQYF. The CDR3 nucleotides are TGCAGTGCTAGTCAGGGCAACGAGCAGTACTTC.

The chain links TRBV2 to TRBJ2-1, with TRBD2 identical over 9 bases. Germline V CDR1 and CDR2: SNHLY, FYNNEI. This CDR3 is 15 amino acids long. V was clipped by 10 bases and J by 4 bases; unmatched bases: 11. The DNA of the CDR3 is TGTGCCATATCTCGACTAGCGGTCAAATACAATGAGCAGTTCTTC. Amino acid sequence: CAISRLAVKYNEQFF.

The rearrangement uses TRBV12-5 and TRBJ1-3; maybe TRBD1 (5 bases). V lost 6 bases and J 2 bases, leaving 14 bases between the germline ends. Germline V gene lookup returns CDR1 LGHNT and CDR2 FRNRAP. The CDR3 totals 15 residues. Written as DNA, the CDR3 is TGTGCTAGTGGATCTGGGACGGCCGCTGGAAACACCATATATTTT. Translating it yields CASGSGTAAGNTIYF.

This chain connects TRBV28 to TRBJ2-7; 8 nucleotides line up with TRBD1. The trim removed 4 bases at V and 6 bases at J, leaving 5 bases unmatched. Looked up from germline, CDR1 is MDHEN and CDR2 is SYDVKM. The CDR3 runs to 13 residues. The CDR3 bases are TGTGCCAGCAGTTCCCTGGACAGGGTCGAGCAGTACTTC. This sequence encodes CASSSLDRVEQYF.

This chain uses TRBV25-1 with TRBJ1-6; 10 nucleotides align to TRBD1. The trim removed 4 bases at V and 9 bases at J, leaving 6 bases unmatched. The CDR3 has 15 residues. Germline CDR1 and CDR2: MGHDK and SYGVNS. DNA of the CDR3: TGTGCCAGCAGTGGCCCCGGGACAGGGGTTTCACCCCTCCACTTT. This codes for CASSGPGTGVSPLHF.

This rearrangement joins TRBV7-9 to TRBJ1-2; D remains ambiguous. Trimming pared 5 bases from V and 8 bases from J, leaving 18 bases between. CDR1 is SEHNR, CDR2 FQNEAQ, per germline (reference sequence). The CDR3 totals 14 residues. The CDR3: CASSPGFGPLGYTF. The DNA for the CDR3 is TGTGCCAGCAGCCCAGGCTTTGGACCGTTAGGCTACACCTTC. The variable domain in full, completed from reference TRBV7-9 and TRBJ1-2, reads DTGVSQNPRHKITKRGQNVTFRCDPISEHNRLYWYRQTLGQGPEFLTYFQNEAQLEKSRLLSDRFSAERPKGSFSTLEIQRTEQGDSAMYLCASSPGFGPLGYTFGSGTRLTVV.

This clone was recorded once. This chain connects TRBV16 to TRBJ1-5; D gene uncertain. V dropped 0 bases and J dropped 6 bases, with 6 bases sitting between them. This CDR3 contains 13 residues. CDR1 is KGHSY and CDR2 is FQNENV in the germline V gene. The CDR3 reads CASSQSLSQPQHF. CDR3 nucleotide sequence: TGTGCCAGCAGCCAATCGTTAAGTCAGCCCCAGCATTTT. Full variable domain (rest looked up from reference TRBV16 and TRBJ1-5): GEEVAQTPKHLVRGEGQKAKLYCAPIKGHSYVFWYQQVLKNEFKFLISFQNENVFDETGMPKERFSAKCLPNSPCSLEIQATKLEDSAVYFCASSQSLSQPQHFGDGTRLSIL.

The chain employs TRBV7-9 and TRBJ2-2, with TRBD2 matching 8 bases. Germline V gene sequence: CDR1 SEHNR, CDR2 FQNEAQ (reference sequence). The CDR3 contains 16 residues. Trimming cost V 4 bases and J 0 bases; bases outside gene matches: 4. The CDR3 region is CASSYIAGSNTGELFF. CDR3 in DNA: TGTGCCAGCAGCTATATAGCGGGATCGAACACCGGGGAGCTGTTTTTT.

V usage is TRBV28 and J usage is TRBJ2-7, with 8 positions matching TRBD1. The germline V gene has CDR1 MDHEN and CDR2 SYDVKM. The V segment lost 6 bases and the J segment 0 bases; nucleotides outside the gene matches: 10. The CDR3 is made up of 16 amino acids. CDR3 loop: CASSSSGQGVSYEQYF. The DNA of the CDR3 is TGTGCCAGCAGCAGCAGCGGACAGGGAGTCTCCTACGAGCAGTACTTC.

This clone appeared once. This sequence joins TRBV2 and TRBJ2-5; D is unresolved. The CDR3 consists of 12 residues. Germline lookup yields CDR1 SNHLY and CDR2 FYNNEI. Trimming took 3 bases from V and 2 from J, leaving 4 bases between them. CDR3 in amino acids: CASSDAQETQYF. The CDR3 nucleotides are TGTGCCAGCAGTGATGCTCAAGAGACCCAGTACTTC.

V gene TRBV19 combines with J gene TRBJ1-1, with 7 positions matching TRBD1. The CDR3 length is 19 residues. Trimming at V came to 3 bases and at J to 5 bases, leaving 21 bases not matched to a gene. Germline CDR1 is LNHDA and CDR2 is SQIVND (reference sequence). The chain's CDR3 is CASSMGRLAGGPRETEAFF. CDR3 bases: TGTGCCAGTAGTATGGGACGTTTGGCAGGGGGGCCGAGGGAGACTGAAGCTTTCTTT.

This sequence joins TRBV7-3 and TRBJ2-2; D unclear. There are 16 residues in the CDR3. The germline V and J ends were trimmed by 5 bases and 2 bases, with 15 bases remaining between them. Germline V gene lookup returns CDR1 SGHTA and CDR2 FQGTGA. CDR3 in DNA: TGTGCCAGCAGCCCCAGAAATCTAATAAACACCGGGGAGCTGTTTTTT. This gives the protein CASSPRNLINTGELFF. Full variable domain (outside the CDR3, taken from reference TRBV7-3 and TRBJ2-2): GAGVSQTPSNKVTEKGKYVELRCDPISGHTALYWYRQSLGQGPEFLIYFQGTGAADDSGLPNDRFFAVRPEGSVSTLKIQRTERGDSAVYLCASSPRNLINTGELFFGEGSRLTVL.

For the CDR3, the DNA is TGTGCCAGTGGGGAAGTCGGAAGTCAGCCCCAGCATTTT. Translation: CASGEVGSQPQHF. The V gene is TRBV3-1 (or the pseudogene TRBV3-2), the J gene TRBJ1-5; D gene unclear. Germline CDR1 is LGHDT and CDR2 is YNNKEL (reference sequence). V lost 9 bases and J 6 bases, leaving 15 bases between the germline ends. The CDR3 loop spans 13 amino acids.

The chain has TRBV12-3 or TRBV12-4 and TRBJ2-7; D is uncertain. V was shortened by 0 bases and J by 4 bases, with 7 bases between the two germline ends. The CDR3 is 13 amino acids. This CDR3 reads CASSLAPGYEQYF. The CDR3 DNA reads TGTGCCAGCAGTTTAGCCCCCGGATACGAGCAGTACTTC.

This clone was picked up one time. The gene calls are TRBV19 and TRBJ2-5; 9 bases map to TRBD2. The CDR3 has 15 amino acids. Unmatched junction bases numbered 3, after V lost 3 bases and J lost 1 base. Per the germline V gene, CDR1 is LNHDA and CDR2 is SQIVND (reference sequence). The CDR3 loop reads CASSIPRGGQETQYF. Written as DNA, the CDR3 is TGTGCCAGTAGTATTCCGCGGGGGGGCCAAGAGACCCAGTACTTC.

This sequence joins TRBV4-1 and TRBJ2-7, with 8 bases fitting TRBD2. Trimming removed 3 bases from V and 3 bases from J; junction bases left unmatched: 7. Germline loops: CDR1 MGHRA, CDR2 YSYEKL. This CDR3 is 15 amino acids long. CDR3 amino acids: CASSQTHGRVYEQYF. The CDR3 nucleotides are TGCGCCAGCAGCCAGACACACGGGAGGGTCTACGAGCAGTACTTC.

The chain uses TRBV28 and TRBJ1-2; D unresolved. The CDR3 has 14 residues. Trimming took off 3 bases at V and 4 bases at J, with 12 bases between the two ends. Germline V gene lookup returns CDR1 MDHEN and CDR2 SYDVKM. CDR3: CASSFSSAAYGYTF. In DNA, the CDR3 is TGTGCCAGCAGTTTTTCGTCAGCAGCCTATGGCTACACCTTC.

This clone was observed a single time. The chain uses TRBV30 and TRBJ2-1; 9 bases agree with TRBD1. Germline V gives CDR1 GTSNPN, CDR2 SVGIG (reference sequence). This CDR3 comprises 14 residues. Trimming removed 2 bases from V and 6 bases from J; junction bases left unmatched: 5. The CDR3 DNA reads as TGTGCCTGGAGTCACAGACAGGGGGGCAATGAGCAGTTCTTC. Amino acids: CAWSHRQGGNEQFF.

The CDR3 loop is CASKTARGGNEQFF. Written as DNA, the CDR3 is TGTGCCAGCAAGACCGCCCGGGGGGGCAATGAGCAGTTCTTC. The chain joins TRBV2 to TRBJ2-1; 8 positions match TRBD2. V shed 7 bases and J 6 bases; nucleotides not matched to a gene: 8. From germline, CDR1 is SNHLY and CDR2 FYNNEI. There are 14 residues in the CDR3.

The chain joins TRBV19 to TRBJ1-2; possibly TRBD1 for D (6 bases). Between the trimmed V and J ends, which lost 7 bases and 7 bases, there was a span of 19 bases. The V gene's germline CDR1 is LNHDA and CDR2 SQIVND (reference sequence). This CDR3 is 14 amino acids long. Written as DNA, the CDR3 is TGTGCCAGTATTCAACTGGGGGCAAGTGGTGGCTACACCTTC. It codes for CASIQLGASGGYTF.